A selection of T cell receptor beta chains follows, all from one sample in a study of early T cells in non-severe SARS-CoV-2 infection. TCRdb reprocessed the 5' RACE reads with MiXCR, giving one entry per CDR3 protein. Of about 55,000 distinct CDR3 sequences listed, 8% to 9% are singletons. The sequenced sample was whole blood. The source is an adult who was a healthcare worker with PCR-confirmed SARS-CoV-2 infection or an uninfected control (not recorded which). CDR3s include the opening cysteine and the closing phenylalanine or tryptophan. The D gene is left open where the match is weak. Size is omitted from some rows. Given values are once, few, many or a class for expanded clones.

CDR3 protein | CDR3 DNA | D gene | J gene | V gene | clone size
CASSGGRNYEQYF | TGTGCCAGCAGCGGGGGGCGGAACTACGAGCAGTACTTC | . | TRBJ2-7 | TRBV21-1 | many
CASSISRDSWNEQYF | TGTGCCAGTAGTATCTCCCGGGACAGCTGGAACGAGCAGTACTTC | TRBD1 | TRBJ2-7 | TRBV19 | few
CASSSSLQRGLGENIQYF | TGTGCCAGCAGCTCTTCCCTTCAACGGGGGCTAGGGGAAAACATTCAGTACTTC | . | TRBJ2-4 | TRBV12-3/TRBV12-4 | .
CATTNRDTKTQYF | TGTGCCACGACTAACAGGGACACAAAGACCCAGTACTTC | . | TRBJ2-5 | TRBV28 | .
CASSQPSGGALGGTEQFF | TGTGCCAGCAGCCAACCTAGCGGGGGGGCCTTAGGAGGAACGGAGCAGTTCTTC | TRBD2 | TRBJ2-1 | TRBV4-2 | .
CASSLSGQGPYEQYF | TGTGCCAGCAGCTTATCCGGACAGGGTCCCTACGAGCAGTACTTC | TRBD1 | TRBJ2-7 | TRBV11-2 | few
CASSVTANTEAFF | TGTGCCAGCAGCGTGACAGCGAACACTGAAGCTTTCTTT | . | TRBJ1-1 | TRBV14 | few
CASRLAGFETQYF | TGTGCCAGCAGACTAGCGGGATTCGAGACCCAGTACTTC | TRBD2 | TRBJ2-5 | TRBV2 | .
CASSKEGRGTGELFF | TGTGCCAGCAGCAAAGAGGGGCGGGGCACCGGGGAGCTGTTTTTT | . | TRBJ2-2 | TRBV21-1 | .
CASSLAGGVTDTQYF | TGTGCCAGCAGCTTGGCAGGGGGTGTCACAGATACGCAGTATTTT | TRBD1 | TRBJ2-3 | TRBV7-6 | many
CASSIRASGNEQFF | TGTGCCAGTAGTATAAGGGCTAGTGGCAATGAGCAGTTCTTC | . | TRBJ2-1 | TRBV19 | many
CASSPERLATQYF | TGTGCCAGCAGTCCAGAACGGCTAGCGACGCAGTATTTT | . | TRBJ2-3 | TRBV7-2 | few
CASSLYQGLVNEQFF | TGCGCCAGCAGCTTGTACCAGGGACTCGTGAATGAGCAGTTCTTC | . | TRBJ2-1 | TRBV5-1 | few
CASSPTGDTQYF | TGTGCCAGCAGCCCGACGGGAGATACGCAGTATTTT | . | TRBJ2-3 | TRBV12-3/TRBV12-4 | few
CASSPGKSYKQFF | TGTGCCAGCAGTCCCGGAAAATCCTACAAGCAGTTCTTC | . | TRBJ2-1 | TRBV6-5 | .
CASSLLTGTAGEQYF | TGTGCCAGCAGCTTATTAACCGGGACCGCGGGCGAGCAGTACTTC | . | TRBJ2-7 | TRBV7-8 | many
CSVALTGYSQRNEQFF | TGCAGCGTTGCCTTAACGGGTTACTCACAGCGGAATGAGCAGTTCTTC | . | TRBJ2-1 | TRBV29-1 | many
CSAGTGSNQPQHF | TGCAGTGCTGGGACAGGGAGCAATCAGCCCCAGCATTTT | TRBD1 | TRBJ1-5 | TRBV20-1 | .
CASSPGTRQYF | TGTGCCAGCAGCCCCGGGACGCGGCAGTACTTC | . | TRBJ2-7 | TRBV14 | many
CSAREGTGNYGYTF | TGCAGTGCTAGAGAGGGAACAGGGAACTATGGCTACACCTTC | . | TRBJ1-2 | TRBV20-1 | .
CSVVGDTYEQYF | TGCAGCGTTGTCGGCGACACCTACGAGCAGTACTTC | . | TRBJ2-7 | TRBV29-1 | few
CASSFTPRGTDTQYF | TGTGCCAGCAGTTTCACTCCGAGGGGCACAGATACGCAGTATTTT | . | TRBJ2-3 | TRBV12-3/TRBV12-4 | many
CALESTAKNIQYF | TGTGCCCTGGAAAGTACAGCCAAAAACATTCAGTACTTC | . | TRBJ2-4 | TRBV30 | many
CSALLEKGSYEQYF | TGCAGTGCTCTGCTGGAAAAGGGTTCCTACGAGCAGTACTTC | . | TRBJ2-7 | TRBV20-1 | many